The text below deals with one TCR beta chain. The sample contains more than one DNA sequence encoding this CDR3. The data were obtained in a study of cytomegalovirus exposure and HLA in healthy donors. Study at large: An earlier analysis found fewer than 120 million unique TCR beta sequences from about 190 million T cells. Among the approximately 370 donors who were genotyped, approximately 83% fell in the genetic ancestry cluster that is associated with self-reported Caucasian donors.

The germline CDR1 and CDR2 sequences are SGHTA and FQGNSA. The CDR3 sequence is 18 residues long. V was clipped by 4 bases and J by 4 bases; unmatched bases: 17. The PCR had 60 Vbeta and 13 Jbeta primers. Profiled with immunoSEQ multiplex PCR; TCRdb holds only in-frame clones, not every one. The sample lists roughly 110,000 clones, roughly 68% seen once, with approximately 9.4% in the top ten. Source material: PBMCs. This sequence was found in a man aged 30 to 45 in good health and CMV-seropositive. J is TRBJ1-2 and V is TRBV7-2; the match to TRBD1 covers 8 bases. CDR3 bases: TGTGCCAGCAGCTCTGGATGGGCCCAGGGGGCTAGGAGCTATGGCTACACCTTC. It encodes CASSSGWAQGARSYGYTF. The full variable domain, its missing parts supplied by reference TRBV7-2 and TRBJ1-2, is GAGVSQSPSNKVTEKGKDVELRCDPISGHTALYWYRQSLGQGLEFLIYFQGNSAPDKSGLPSDRFSAERTGGSVSTLTIQRTQQEDSAVYLCASSSGWAQGARSYGYTFGSGTRLTVV.